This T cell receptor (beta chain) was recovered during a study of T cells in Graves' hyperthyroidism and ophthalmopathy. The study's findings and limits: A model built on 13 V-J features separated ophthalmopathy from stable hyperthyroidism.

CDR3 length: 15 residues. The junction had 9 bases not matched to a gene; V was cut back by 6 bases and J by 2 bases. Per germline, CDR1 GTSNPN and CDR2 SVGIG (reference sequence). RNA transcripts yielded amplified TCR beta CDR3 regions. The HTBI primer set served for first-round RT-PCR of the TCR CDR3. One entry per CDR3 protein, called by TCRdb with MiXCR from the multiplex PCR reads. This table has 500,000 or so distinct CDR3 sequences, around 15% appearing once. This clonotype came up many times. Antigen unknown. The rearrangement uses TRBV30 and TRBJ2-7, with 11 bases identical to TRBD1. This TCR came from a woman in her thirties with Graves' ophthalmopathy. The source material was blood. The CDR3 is CACSSAGQGAYEQYF. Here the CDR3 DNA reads TGTGCCTGTTCCTCCGCGGGACAGGGGGCCTACGAGCAGTACTTC.